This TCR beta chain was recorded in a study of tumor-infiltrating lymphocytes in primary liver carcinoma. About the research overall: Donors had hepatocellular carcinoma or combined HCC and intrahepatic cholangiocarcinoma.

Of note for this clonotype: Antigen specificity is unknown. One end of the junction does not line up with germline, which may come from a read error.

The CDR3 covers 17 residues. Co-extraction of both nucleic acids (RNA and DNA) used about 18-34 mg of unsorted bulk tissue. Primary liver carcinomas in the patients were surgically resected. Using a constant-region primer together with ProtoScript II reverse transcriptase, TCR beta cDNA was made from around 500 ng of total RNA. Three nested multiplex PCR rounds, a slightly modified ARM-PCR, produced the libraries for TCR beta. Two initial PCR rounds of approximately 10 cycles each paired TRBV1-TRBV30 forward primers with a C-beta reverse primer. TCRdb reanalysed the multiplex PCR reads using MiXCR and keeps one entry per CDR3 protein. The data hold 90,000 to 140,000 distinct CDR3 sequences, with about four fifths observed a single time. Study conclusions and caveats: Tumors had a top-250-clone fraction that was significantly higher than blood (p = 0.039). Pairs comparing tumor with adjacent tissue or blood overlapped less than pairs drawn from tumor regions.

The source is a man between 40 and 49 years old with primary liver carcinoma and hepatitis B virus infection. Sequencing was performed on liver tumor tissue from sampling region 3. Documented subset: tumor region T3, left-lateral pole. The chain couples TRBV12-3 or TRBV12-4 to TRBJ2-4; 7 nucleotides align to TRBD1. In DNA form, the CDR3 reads TGTGGCAGCAGCCCAGGGGGTAAAGCCCGGGCCAAAAACATTCAGTACTTC. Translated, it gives CGSSPGGKARAKNIQYF.